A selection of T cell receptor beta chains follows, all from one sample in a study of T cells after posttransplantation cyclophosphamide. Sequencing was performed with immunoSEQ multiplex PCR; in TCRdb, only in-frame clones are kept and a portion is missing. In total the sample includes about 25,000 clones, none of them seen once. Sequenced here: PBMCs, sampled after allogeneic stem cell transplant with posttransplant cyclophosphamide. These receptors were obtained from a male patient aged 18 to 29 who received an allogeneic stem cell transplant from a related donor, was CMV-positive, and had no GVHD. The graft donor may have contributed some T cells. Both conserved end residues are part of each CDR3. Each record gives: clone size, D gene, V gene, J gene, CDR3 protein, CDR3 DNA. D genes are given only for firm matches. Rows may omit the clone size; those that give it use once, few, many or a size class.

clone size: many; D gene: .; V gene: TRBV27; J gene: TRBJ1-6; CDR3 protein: CASSFQNNSPLHF; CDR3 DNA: TGTGCCAGCAGTTTCCAGAACAATTCACCCCTCCACTTT
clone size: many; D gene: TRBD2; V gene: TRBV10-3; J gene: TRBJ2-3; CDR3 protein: CAIGPAGGNTDTQYF; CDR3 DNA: TGTGCCATAGGGCCAGCGGGGGGAAACACAGATACGCAGTATTTT
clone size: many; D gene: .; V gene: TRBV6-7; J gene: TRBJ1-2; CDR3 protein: CASSYSPQVGYTF; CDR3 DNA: TGTGCCAGCAGTTACTCACCACAGGTAGGCTACACCTTC
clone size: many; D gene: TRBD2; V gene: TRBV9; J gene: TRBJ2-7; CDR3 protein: CASSGAPGLAGYEQYF; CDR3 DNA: TGTGCCAGCAGCGGAGCTCCAGGACTAGCGGGATACGAGCAGTACTTC
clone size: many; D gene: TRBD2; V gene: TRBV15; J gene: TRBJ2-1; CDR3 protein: CATSREAGEGNEQFF; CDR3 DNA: TGTGCCACCAGCAGAGAAGCGGGGGAGGGCAATGAGCAGTTCTTC
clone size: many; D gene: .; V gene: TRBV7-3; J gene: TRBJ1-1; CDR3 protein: CASSLNGNTEAFF; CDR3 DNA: TGTGCCAGCAGCTTAAACGGGAACACTGAAGCTTTCTTT
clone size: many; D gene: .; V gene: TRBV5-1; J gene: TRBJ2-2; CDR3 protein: CASSFGQGGINTGELFF; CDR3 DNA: TGCGCCAGCAGCTTCGGACAGGGAGGGATAAACACCGGGGAGCTGTTTTTT
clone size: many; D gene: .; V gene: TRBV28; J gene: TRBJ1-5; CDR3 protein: CASSFRVINQPQHF; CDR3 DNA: TGTGCCAGCAGTTTTCGGGTCATCAATCAGCCCCAGCATTTT
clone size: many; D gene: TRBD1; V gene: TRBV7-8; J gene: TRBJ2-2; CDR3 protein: CASSQPGQAPGELFF; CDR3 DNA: TGTGCCAGCAGCCAGCCGGGACAGGCCCCCGGGGAGCTGTTTTTT
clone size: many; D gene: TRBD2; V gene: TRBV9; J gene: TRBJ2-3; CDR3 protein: CASSTRNIGTSGYTDTQYF; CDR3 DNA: TGTGCCAGCAGCACAAGAAACATAGGGACTAGCGGATACACAGATACGCAGTATTTT
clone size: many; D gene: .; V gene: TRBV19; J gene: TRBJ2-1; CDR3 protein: CASSMGGASGYNEQFF; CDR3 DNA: TGTGCCAGTAGTATGGGCGGGGCCAGTGGGTACAATGAGCAGTTCTTC
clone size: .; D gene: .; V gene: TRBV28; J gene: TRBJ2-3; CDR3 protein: CASSLSVGVGTDTQYF; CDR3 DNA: TGTGCCAGCAGTTTATCTGTGGGAGTGGGCACAGATACGCAGTATTTT
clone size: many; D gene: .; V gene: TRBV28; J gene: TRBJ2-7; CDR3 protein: CASSLLGVILSGEQYF; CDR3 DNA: TGTGCCAGCAGTTTGTTGGGCGTCATACTTTCGGGGGAGCAGTACTTC
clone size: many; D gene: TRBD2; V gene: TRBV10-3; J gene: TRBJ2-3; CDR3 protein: CAISESSGLASATQYF; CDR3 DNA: TGTGCCATCAGTGAGTCGTCTGGACTAGCTTCAGCTACGCAGTATTTT
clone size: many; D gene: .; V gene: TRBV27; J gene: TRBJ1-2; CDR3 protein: CASSDTGTYGYTF; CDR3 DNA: TGTGCCAGCAGTGACACAGGGACCTATGGCTACACCTTC
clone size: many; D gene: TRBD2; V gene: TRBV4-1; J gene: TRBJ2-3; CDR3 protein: CASSQRLAGASADTQYF; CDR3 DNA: TGCGCCAGCAGCCAACGACTAGCGGGGGCTTCGGCAGATACGCAGTATTTT
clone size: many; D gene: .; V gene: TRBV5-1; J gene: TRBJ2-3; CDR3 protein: CASSLVRGSTDTQYF; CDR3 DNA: TGCGCCAGCAGCTTGGTCCGGGGGAGCACAGATACGCAGTATTTT
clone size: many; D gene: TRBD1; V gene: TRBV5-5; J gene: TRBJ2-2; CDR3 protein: CASSYGTGGYTGELFF; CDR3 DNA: TGTGCCAGCAGCTACGGGACAGGGGGTTACACCGGGGAGCTGTTTTTT
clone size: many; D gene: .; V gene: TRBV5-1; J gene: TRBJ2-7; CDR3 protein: CASSRGTDTYEQYF; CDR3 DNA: TGCGCCAGCAGCCGGGGGACAGACACCTACGAGCAGTACTTC
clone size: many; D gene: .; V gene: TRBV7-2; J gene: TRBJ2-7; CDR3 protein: CASSFGGGRTPYEQYF; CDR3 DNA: TGTGCCAGCAGTTTCGGCGGTGGGAGGACTCCCTACGAGCAGTACTTC
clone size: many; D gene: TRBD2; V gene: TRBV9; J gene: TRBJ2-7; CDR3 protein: CASSPQMASGSLEQYF; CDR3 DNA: TGTGCCAGCAGCCCCCAGATGGCCAGCGGGAGTCTCGAGCAGTACTTC
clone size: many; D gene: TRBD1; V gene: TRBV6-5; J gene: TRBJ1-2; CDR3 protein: CASSFTGGGVGYTF; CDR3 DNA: TGTGCCAGCAGTTTCACAGGGGGCGGGGTGGGCTACACCTTC
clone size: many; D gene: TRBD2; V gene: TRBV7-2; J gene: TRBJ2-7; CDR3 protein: CASSFSGGRTYEQYF; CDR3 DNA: TGTGCCAGCAGCTTTAGCGGGGGGCGGACCTACGAGCAGTACTTC
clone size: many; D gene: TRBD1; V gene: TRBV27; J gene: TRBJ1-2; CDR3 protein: CASSFGQGLAYGYTF; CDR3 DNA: TGTGCCAGCAGTTTTGGACAGGGTTTGGCCTATGGCTACACCTTC
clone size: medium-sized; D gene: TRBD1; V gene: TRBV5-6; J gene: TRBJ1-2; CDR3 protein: CASSDRAKDGYTF; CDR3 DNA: TGTGCCTCCTCGGACAGGGCTAAAGATGGCTACACCTTC
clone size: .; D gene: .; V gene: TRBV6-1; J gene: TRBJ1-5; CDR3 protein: CASSTTGSNQPQHF; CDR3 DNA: TGTGCCAGCAGTACTACAGGGAGCAATCAGCCCCAGCATTTT
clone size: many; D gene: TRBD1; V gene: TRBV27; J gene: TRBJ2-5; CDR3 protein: CASSLGQGGETQYF; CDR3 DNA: TGTGCCAGCAGTCTAGGACAGGGGGGAGAGACCCAGTACTTC
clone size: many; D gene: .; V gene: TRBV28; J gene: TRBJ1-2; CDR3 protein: CASSLIPGTKNYGYTF; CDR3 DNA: TGTGCCAGCAGTTTAATTCCTGGGACAAAGAACTATGGCTACACCTTC